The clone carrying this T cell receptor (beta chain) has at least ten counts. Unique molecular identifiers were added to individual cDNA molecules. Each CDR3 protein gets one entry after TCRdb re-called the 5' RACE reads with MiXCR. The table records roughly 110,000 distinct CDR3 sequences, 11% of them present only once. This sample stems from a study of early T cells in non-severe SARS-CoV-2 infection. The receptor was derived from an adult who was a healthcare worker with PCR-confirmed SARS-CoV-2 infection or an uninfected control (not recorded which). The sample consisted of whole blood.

The CDR3 nucleotides are TGTGCCAGCAGCCACACAGGGGGCGCGTCCCAGCCCCAGCATTTT. It encodes CASSHTGGASQPQHF. The chain carries TRBV12-3 or TRBV12-4 and TRBJ1-5; 9 bases fit TRBD1. The junction had 10 bases not matched to a gene; V was cut back by 6 bases and J by 7 bases. CDR3 size: 15 residues.